One sample yielded the 10 T cell receptor beta chains listed below, sequenced in a study of control samples from healthy donors and cancer patients. Only in-frame clones appear in the TCRdb table, and some are missing; sequencing was by immunoSEQ multiplex PCR. The sample shows roughly 38,000 clones, around 90% of them seen only once. What was sequenced was blood. The receptors were gathered from a woman aged 45-59 years in good health.

The gene calls are TRBV18 and TRBJ1-5; the match to TRBD1 covers 7 bases. The CDR3 has 15 residues. Per germline, CDR1 KGHSH and CDR2 LQKENI. V shed 5 bases, J shed 5 bases, and the junction held 9 bases outside the gene matches. DNA for the CDR3: TGTGCCAGCTCAGCAGCTACCGGACAGGATCAGCCCCAGCATTTT. This sequence encodes CASSAATGQDQPQHF.

As DNA, the CDR3 is TGTGCCAGCAGTTCCCATCGAAACACTGAAGCTTTCTTT. This codes for CASSSHRNTEAFF. The chain carries TRBV6-2 or TRBV6-3 and TRBJ1-1; no firm D call. The CDR3 loop spans 13 amino acids. The V gene lost 4 bases and the J gene lost 2 bases, with 8 bases spanning the gap. The germline V gene encodes CDR1 MNHEY and CDR2 SVGEGT.

The chain couples TRBV6-2 or TRBV6-3 to TRBJ2-5, with 11 nucleotides matching TRBD1. Germline assignment: CDR1 MNHEY and CDR2 SVGEGT. The CDR3 loop spans 15 amino acids. V lost 4 bases, J lost 2 bases, and 3 bases stayed unmatched. CDR3 in amino acids: CASSSDRGRQETQYF. In nucleotides, the CDR3 is TGTGCCAGCAGTTCGGACAGGGGGCGGCAAGAGACCCAGTACTTC.

This chain uses TRBV7-2 with TRBJ1-2, with D maybe TRBD1 (6 bases). The CDR3 is 14 amino acids. Per the germline V gene, CDR1 is SGHTA and CDR2 is FQGNSA. With 5 bases removed from V and 4 bases from J, the gap between germline ends came to 14 bases. The CDR3 here is CASSLAGQTYGYTF. The CDR3 nucleotides are TGTGCCAGCAGCCTGGCCGGACAGACCTATGGCTACACCTTC.

This rearrangement joins TRBV7-2 to TRBJ2-3; D assignment may be TRBD1 or TRBD2 (5 bases each). The CDR3 has 16 residues. V shed 1 base and J shed 7 bases, with 18 bases lying between them. The V gene's germline CDR1 is SGHTA and CDR2 FQGNSA. Written as DNA, the CDR3 is TGTGCCAGCAGCTTAGGGGGATCGGGGACCTTAAATACGCAGTATTTT. Protein: CASSLGGSGTLNTQYF.

The chain is built from TRBV3-1 (or the pseudogene TRBV3-2) and TRBJ2-1; D is unclear. In germline, CDR1 is LGHDT, CDR2 YNNKEL (reference sequence). Deletions cut 6 bases from V and 9 bases from J, with 12 bases between. The CDR3 contains 12 residues. CDR3 in DNA: TGTGCCAGCAGTTCCGACTCCGCTGAGCAGTTCTTC. This codes for CASSSDSAEQFF.

This clone was seen only a few times. The chain couples TRBV28 to TRBJ1-5, with D possibly matching TRBD1 (5 bases). V was trimmed by 6 bases and J by 6 bases, leaving 9 bases between them. The germline CDR1 and CDR2 sequences are MDHEN and SYDVKM. The CDR3 consists of 12 residues. The CDR3 coding sequence is TGTGCCAGCAGGGGGGGGAGTCAGCCCCAGCATTTT. Translating gives CASRGGSQPQHF.

This sequence joins TRBV19 and TRBJ1-2, with D perhaps TRBD1 (5 bases). Trimming removed 5 bases from V and 0 bases from J, with 13 bases in between. CDR3 size: 15 residues. From germline, CDR1 is LNHDA and CDR2 SQIVND (reference sequence). The CDR3 here is CASSAWDGANYGYTF. CDR3 in DNA: TGTGCCAGTAGTGCCTGGGACGGAGCTAACTATGGCTACACCTTC.

The chain carries TRBV28 and TRBJ1-4; D possibly corresponds to TRBD1 (5 bases). V gave up 2 bases and J gave up 5 bases, with 9 bases separating them. Germline CDR1 reads MDHEN; CDR2 reads SYDVKM. The CDR3 has 14 amino acids. CDR3 loop: CASSLVGLNEKLFF. The CDR3, as DNA: TGTGCCAGCAGTTTAGTGGGACTCAATGAAAAACTGTTTTTT.

This clone was recorded only once. The chain employs TRBV30 and TRBJ1-6, with D tentatively TRBD1 (6 bases). Germline CDR1 is GTSNPN and CDR2 is SVGIG (reference sequence). The CDR3 consists of 13 residues. V lost 4 bases to trimming and J lost 10 bases, with 14 bases between them. CDR3 sequence reads: CAWMLGGGSPLHF. The DNA for the CDR3 is TGTGCCTGGATGTTAGGGGGAGGGTCACCCCTCCACTTT.